This entry describes one TCR beta chain. The antigen is not known. The data stem from a study of CD8+ T cells in alopecia areata. Peripheral blood, together with lesional scalp punch biopsies, was collected from alopecia areata patients. The CDR3 runs 15 residues. CDR1 is SGHRS, CDR2 YFSETQ, per germline. With 7 bases removed from V and 3 bases from J, the gap between germline ends came to 20 bases. Overall study findings and caveats: Lesional scalp exceeded normal scalp in clonality, especially in alopecia totalis/universalis.

Once RNA had been extracted, it was reverse transcribed into cDNA to act as the sequencing template. Produced via immunoSEQ multiplex PCR; TCRdb's table is partial and in-frame only. The table lists roughly 250,000 clones, around 67% of them singletons. The V gene is TRBV5-1, the J gene TRBJ2-7; D possibly corresponds to TRBD1 (5 bases). Sequenced material: CD4+ T cells sorted from blood, taken at week 0. The receptor comes from a human donor with alopecia areata. DNA of the CDR3: TGCGCCAGCTCTGGCAGGGCAGGCCCAGACTACGAGCAGTACTTC. It translates to CASSGRAGPDYEQYF.